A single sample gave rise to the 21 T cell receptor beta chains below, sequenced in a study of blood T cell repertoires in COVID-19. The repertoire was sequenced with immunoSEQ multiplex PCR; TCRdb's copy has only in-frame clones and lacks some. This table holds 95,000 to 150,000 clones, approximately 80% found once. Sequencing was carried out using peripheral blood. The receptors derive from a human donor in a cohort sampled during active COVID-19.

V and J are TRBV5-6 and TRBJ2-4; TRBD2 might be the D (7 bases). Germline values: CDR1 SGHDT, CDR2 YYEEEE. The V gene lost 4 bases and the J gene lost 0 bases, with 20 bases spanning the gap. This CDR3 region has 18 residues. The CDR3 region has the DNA TGTGCCAGCAGCCGGGGGGCCAGAACAAGCCTAGCCAAAAACATTCAGTACTTC. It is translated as CASSRGARTSLAKNIQYF.

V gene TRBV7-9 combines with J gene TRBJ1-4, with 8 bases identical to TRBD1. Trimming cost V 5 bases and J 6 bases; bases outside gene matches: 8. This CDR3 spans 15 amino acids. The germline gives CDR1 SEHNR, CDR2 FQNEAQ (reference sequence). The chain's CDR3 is CASSTPTGVDEKLFF. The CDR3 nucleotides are TGTGCCAGCAGCACCCCGACAGGGGTTGATGAAAAACTGTTTTTT.

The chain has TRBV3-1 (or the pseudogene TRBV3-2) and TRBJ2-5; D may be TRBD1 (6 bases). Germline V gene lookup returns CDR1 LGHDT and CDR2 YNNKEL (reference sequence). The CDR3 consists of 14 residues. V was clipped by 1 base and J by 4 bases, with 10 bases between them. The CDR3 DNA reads TGTGCCAGCAGCCAAGGTATCAGGGGAGAGACCCAGTACTTC. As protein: CASSQGIRGETQYF.

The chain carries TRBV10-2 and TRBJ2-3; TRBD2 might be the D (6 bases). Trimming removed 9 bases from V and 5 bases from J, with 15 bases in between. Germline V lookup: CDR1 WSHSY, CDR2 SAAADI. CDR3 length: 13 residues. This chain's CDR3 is CASGGTGVDTQYF. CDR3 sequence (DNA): TGCGCCAGTGGGGGGACTGGGGTAGATACGCAGTATTTT.

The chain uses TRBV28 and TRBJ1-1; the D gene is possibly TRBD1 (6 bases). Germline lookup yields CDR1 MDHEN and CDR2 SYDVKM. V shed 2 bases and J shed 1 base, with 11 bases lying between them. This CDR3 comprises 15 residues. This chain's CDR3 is CASSLPQGPNTEAFF. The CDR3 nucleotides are TGTGCCAGCAGTTTACCCCAGGGGCCGAACACTGAAGCTTTCTTT.

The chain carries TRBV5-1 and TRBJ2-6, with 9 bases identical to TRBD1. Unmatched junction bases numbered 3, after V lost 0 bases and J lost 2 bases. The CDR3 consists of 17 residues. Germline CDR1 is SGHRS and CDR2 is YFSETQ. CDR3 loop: CASSLAQGATGANVLTF. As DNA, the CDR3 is TGCGCCAGCAGCTTGGCACAGGGGGCAACTGGGGCCAACGTCCTGACTTTC.

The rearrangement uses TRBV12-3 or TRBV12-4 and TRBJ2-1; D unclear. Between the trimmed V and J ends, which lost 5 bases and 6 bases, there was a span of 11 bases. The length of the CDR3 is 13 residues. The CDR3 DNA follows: TGTGCCAGCAGTGGCCGACTTCCCAATGAGCAGTTCTTC. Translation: CASSGRLPNEQFF.

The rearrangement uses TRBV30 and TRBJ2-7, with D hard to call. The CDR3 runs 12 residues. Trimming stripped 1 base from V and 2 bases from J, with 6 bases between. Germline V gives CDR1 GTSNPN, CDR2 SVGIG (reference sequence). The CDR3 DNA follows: TGTGCCTGGAGTGACAAAACCTACGAGCAGTACTTC. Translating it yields CAWSDKTYEQYF. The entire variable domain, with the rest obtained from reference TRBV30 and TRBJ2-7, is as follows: SQTIHQWPATLVQPVGSPLSLECTVEGTSNPNLYWYRQAAGRGLQLLFYSVGIGQISSEVPQNLSASRPQDRQFILSSKKLLLSDSGFYLCAWSDKTYEQYFGPGTRLTVT.

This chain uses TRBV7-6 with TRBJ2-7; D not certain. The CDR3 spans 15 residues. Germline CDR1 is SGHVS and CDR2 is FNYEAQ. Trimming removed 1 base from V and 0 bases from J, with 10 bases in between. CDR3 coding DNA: TGTGCCAGCAGCTTAGATCCCCGAGGCTCCTACGAGCAGTACTTC. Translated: CASSLDPRGSYEQYF.

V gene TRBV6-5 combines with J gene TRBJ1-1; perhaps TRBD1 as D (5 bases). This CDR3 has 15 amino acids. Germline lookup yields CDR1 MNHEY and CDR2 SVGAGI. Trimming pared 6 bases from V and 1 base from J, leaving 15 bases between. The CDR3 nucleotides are TGTGCCAGCAGACCCACGACAGCCCCGAACACTGAAGCTTTCTTT. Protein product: CASRPTTAPNTEAFF.

CDR3 sequence: CASSSHRDTQYF. Here the CDR3 DNA reads TGTGCCAGCAGCTCCCACAGGGATACGCAGTATTTT. This chain joins TRBV5-4 and TRBJ2-3; TRBD1 is a possible D gene (5 bases). The ends were cut back, 3 bases at V and 6 bases at J, with 8 bases in the middle. In germline, CDR1 is SGHNT, CDR2 YYREEE (reference sequence). The CDR3 has 12 residues. Full variable domain (rest looked up from reference TRBV5-4 and TRBJ2-3): ETGVTQSPTHLIKTRGQQVTLRCSSQSGHNTVSWYQQALGQGPQFIFQYYREEENGRGNFPPRFSGLQFPNYSSELNVNALELDDSALYLCASSSHRDTQYFGPGTRLTVL.

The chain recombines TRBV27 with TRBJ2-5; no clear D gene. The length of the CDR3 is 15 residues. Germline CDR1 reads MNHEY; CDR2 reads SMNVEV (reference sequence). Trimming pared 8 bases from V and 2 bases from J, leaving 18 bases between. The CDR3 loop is CASPYSFCPQETQYF. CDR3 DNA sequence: TGTGCCAGCCCTTACAGCTTTTGTCCTCAAGAGACCCAGTACTTC.

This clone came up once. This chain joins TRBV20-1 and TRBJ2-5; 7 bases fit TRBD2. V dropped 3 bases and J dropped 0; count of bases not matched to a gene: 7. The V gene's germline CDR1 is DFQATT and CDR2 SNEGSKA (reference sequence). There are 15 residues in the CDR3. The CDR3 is CSASSSGGNQETQYF. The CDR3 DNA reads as TGCAGTGCTAGTAGCTCCGGGGGGAACCAAGAGACCCAGTACTTC.

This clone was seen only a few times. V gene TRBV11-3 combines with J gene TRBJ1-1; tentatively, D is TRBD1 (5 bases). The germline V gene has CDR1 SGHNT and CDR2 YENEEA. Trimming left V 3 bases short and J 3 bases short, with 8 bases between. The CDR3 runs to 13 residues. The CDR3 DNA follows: TGTGCCAGCAGCTTCAGCAGGGACACTGAAGCTTTCTTT. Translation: CASSFSRDTEAFF.

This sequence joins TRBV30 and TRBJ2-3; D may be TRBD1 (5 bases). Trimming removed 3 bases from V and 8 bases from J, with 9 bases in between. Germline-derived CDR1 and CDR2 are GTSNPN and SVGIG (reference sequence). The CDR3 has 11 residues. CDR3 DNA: TGTGCCTGGAGCGCGCAGGGTACGCAGTATTTT. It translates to CAWSAQGTQYF.

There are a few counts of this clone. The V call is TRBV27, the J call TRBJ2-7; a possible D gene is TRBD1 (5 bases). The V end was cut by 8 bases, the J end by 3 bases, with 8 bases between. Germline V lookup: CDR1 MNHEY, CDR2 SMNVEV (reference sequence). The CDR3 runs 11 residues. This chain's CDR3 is CASPGHYEQYF. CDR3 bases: TGTGCCAGCCCTGGACACTACGAGCAGTACTTC.

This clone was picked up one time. The DNA for the CDR3 is TGTGCCTCCGCAGGGACTCGGGATCAGCCCCAGCATTTT. It yields the protein CASAGTRDQPQHF. The chain links TRBV19 to TRBJ1-5, with a tentative D call TRBD1 (5 bases). V lost 11 bases and J 5 bases, leaving 16 bases between the germline ends. The germline V gene has CDR1 LNHDA and CDR2 SQIVND (reference sequence). The CDR3 length is 13 residues.

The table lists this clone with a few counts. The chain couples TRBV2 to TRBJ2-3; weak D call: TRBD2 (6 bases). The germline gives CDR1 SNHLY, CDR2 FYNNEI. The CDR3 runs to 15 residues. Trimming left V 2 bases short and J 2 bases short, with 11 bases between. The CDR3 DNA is TGTGCCAGCAGTGAATCGGAGGGCCCCACAGATACGCAGTATTTT. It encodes CASSESEGPTDTQYF.

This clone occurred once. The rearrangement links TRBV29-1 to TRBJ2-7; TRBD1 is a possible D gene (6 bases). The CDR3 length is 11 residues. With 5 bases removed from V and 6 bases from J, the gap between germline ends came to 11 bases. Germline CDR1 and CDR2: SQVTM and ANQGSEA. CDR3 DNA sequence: TGCAGCGTTCGCGCAGGGGCCGAGCAGTACTTC. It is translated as CSVRAGAEQYF.

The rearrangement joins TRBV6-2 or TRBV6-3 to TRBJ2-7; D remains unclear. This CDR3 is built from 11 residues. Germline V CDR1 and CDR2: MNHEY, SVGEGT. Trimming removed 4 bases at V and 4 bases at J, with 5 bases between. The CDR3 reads CASSFTYEQYF. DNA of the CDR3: TGTGCCAGCAGTTTTACATACGAGCAGTACTTC.

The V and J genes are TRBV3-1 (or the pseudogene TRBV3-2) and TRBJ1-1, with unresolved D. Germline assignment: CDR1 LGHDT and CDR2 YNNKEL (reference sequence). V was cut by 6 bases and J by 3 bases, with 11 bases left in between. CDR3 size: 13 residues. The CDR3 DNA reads TGTGCCAGCAGGAGGCACGGGGACACTGAAGCTTTCTTT. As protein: CASRRHGDTEAFF.